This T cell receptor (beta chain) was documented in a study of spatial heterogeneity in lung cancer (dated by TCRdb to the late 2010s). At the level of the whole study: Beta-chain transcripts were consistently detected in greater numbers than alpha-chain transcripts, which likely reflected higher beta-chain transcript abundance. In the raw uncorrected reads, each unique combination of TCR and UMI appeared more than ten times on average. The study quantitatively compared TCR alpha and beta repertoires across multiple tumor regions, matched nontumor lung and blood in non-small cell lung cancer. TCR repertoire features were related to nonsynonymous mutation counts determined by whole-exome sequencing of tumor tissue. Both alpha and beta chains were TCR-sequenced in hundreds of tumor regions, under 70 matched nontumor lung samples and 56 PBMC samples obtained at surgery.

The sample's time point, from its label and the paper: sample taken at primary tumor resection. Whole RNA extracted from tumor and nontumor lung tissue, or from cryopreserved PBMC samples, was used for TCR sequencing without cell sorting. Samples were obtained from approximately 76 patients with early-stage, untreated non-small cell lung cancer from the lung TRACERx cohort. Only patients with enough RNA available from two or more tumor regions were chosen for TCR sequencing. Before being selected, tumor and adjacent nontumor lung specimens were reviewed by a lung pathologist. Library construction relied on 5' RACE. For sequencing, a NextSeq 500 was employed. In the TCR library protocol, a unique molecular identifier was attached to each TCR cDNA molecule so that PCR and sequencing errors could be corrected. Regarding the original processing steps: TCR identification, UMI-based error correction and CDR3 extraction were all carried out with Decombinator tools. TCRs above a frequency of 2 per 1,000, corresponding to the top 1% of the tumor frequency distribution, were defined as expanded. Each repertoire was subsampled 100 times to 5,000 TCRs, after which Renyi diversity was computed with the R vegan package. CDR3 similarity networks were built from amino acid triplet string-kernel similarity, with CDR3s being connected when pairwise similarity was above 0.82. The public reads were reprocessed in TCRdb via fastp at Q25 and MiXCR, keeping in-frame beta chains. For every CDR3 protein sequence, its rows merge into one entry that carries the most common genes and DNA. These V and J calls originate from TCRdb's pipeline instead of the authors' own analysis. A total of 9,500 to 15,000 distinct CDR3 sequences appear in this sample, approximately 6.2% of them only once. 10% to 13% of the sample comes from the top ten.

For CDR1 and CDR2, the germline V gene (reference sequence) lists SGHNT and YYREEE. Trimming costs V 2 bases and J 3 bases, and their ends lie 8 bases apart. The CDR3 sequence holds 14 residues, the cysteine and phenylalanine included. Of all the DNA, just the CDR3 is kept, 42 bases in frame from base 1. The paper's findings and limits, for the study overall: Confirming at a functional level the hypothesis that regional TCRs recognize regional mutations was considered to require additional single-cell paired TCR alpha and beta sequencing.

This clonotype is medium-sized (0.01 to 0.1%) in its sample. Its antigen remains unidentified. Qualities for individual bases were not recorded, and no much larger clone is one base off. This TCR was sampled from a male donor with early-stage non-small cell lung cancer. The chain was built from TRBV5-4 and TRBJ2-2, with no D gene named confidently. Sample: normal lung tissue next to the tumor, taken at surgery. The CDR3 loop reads CASSLGQDTGELFF. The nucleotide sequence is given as TGTGCCAGCAGCTTAGGGCAGGACACCGGGGAGCTGTTTTTT.